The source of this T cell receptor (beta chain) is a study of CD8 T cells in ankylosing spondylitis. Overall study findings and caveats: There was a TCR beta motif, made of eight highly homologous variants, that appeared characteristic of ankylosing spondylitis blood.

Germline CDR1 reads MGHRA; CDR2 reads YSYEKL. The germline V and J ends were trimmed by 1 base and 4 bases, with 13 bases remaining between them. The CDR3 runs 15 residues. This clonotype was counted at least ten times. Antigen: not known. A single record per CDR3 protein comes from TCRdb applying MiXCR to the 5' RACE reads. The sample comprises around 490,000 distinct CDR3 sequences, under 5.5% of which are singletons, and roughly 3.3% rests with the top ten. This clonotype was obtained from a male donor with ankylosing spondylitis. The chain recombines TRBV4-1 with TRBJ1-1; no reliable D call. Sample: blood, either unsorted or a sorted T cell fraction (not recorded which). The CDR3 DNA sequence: TGCGCCAGCAGCCAAGGGGGTCGTCGGCTCACTGAAGCTTTCTTT. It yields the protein CASSQGGRRLTEAFF.